The rows below give T cell receptor beta chains drawn from one sample of a study of vaccination and CD4 T cells after COVID-19. TCRdb re-analysed the PCR reads in MiXCR, keeping a single row per CDR3 protein. This table holds about 15,000 distinct CDR3 sequences, 51% found once. These receptors are not linked to any known antigen. Sequencing was performed on CD4+ T cells from blood, cultured in vitro, taken before SARS-CoV-2 vaccination. These receptors were obtained from a human donor who had recovered from COVID-19. Each CDR3 is given with its conserved first and last residue. The D gene is left open where the match is weak. Only some rows state a clone size, as once, few, many or a class for expanded clones.

j_call: TRBJ2-7
d_call: -
v_call: TRBV19
clone_size: few
cdr3_aa: CASSSYRAPYEQYF
cdr3_nt: TGTGCCAGTAGTTCGTACAGGGCCCCCTACGAGCAGTACTTC

j_call: TRBJ1-5
d_call: -
v_call: TRBV20-1
clone_size: few
cdr3_aa: CSARDHRTGNQPQHF
cdr3_nt: TGCAGTGCTAGAGACCACCGGACAGGCAATCAGCCCCAGCATTTT

j_call: TRBJ2-1
d_call: TRBD2
v_call: TRBV6-2/TRBV6-3
clone_size: -
cdr3_aa: CASSYGTSGNSYNEQFF
cdr3_nt: TGTGCCAGCAGTTACGGCACTAGCGGTAACTCCTACAATGAGCAGTTCTTC

j_call: TRBJ1-1
d_call: -
v_call: TRBV20-1
clone_size: -
cdr3_aa: CSARDFRSVGNTEAFF
cdr3_nt: TGCAGTGCTAGAGATTTCAGAAGTGTCGGGAACACTGAAGCTTTCTTT

j_call: TRBJ1-2
d_call: TRBD1
v_call: TRBV19
clone_size: -
cdr3_aa: CASRIDRGYGYTF
cdr3_nt: TGTGCCAGTAGAATCGACAGGGGGTATGGCTACACCTTC

j_call: TRBJ1-2
d_call: -
v_call: TRBV6-5
clone_size: medium-sized
cdr3_aa: CASSYGWGSYGYTF
cdr3_nt: TGTGCCAGCAGTTACGGATGGGGGTCCTATGGCTACACCTTC

j_call: TRBJ2-3
d_call: TRBD2
v_call: TRBV6-1
clone_size: -
cdr3_aa: CASSLSGRGTDTQYF
cdr3_nt: TGTGCCAGCAGTCTCAGCGGGAGAGGCACAGATACGCAGTATTTT

j_call: TRBJ2-1
d_call: TRBD1
v_call: TRBV20-1
clone_size: medium-sized
cdr3_aa: CSGIKGAVWANEQFF
cdr3_nt: TGCAGTGGTATAAAGGGGGCAGTGTGGGCAAATGAGCAGTTCTTC

j_call: TRBJ2-7
d_call: TRBD1
v_call: TRBV5-1
clone_size: -
cdr3_aa: CASSPAAGTGAYEQYF
cdr3_nt: TGCGCCAGCAGCCCGGCAGCCGGGACAGGGGCATACGAGCAGTACTTC

j_call: TRBJ2-5
d_call: -
v_call: TRBV5-1
clone_size: few
cdr3_aa: CASSLASGETQYF
cdr3_nt: TGCGCCAGCAGCTTGGCTAGTGGGGAGACCCAGTACTTC

j_call: TRBJ1-2
d_call: -
v_call: TRBV6-1
clone_size: -
cdr3_aa: CASSAGGLYGYTF
cdr3_nt: TGTGCCAGCAGTGCCGGGGGGCTCTATGGCTACACCTTC

j_call: TRBJ2-7
d_call: -
v_call: TRBV11-1
clone_size: -
cdr3_aa: CASSVNSGSSYEQYF
cdr3_nt: TGTGCCAGCAGCGTAAACTCGGGCAGCTCCTACGAGCAGTACTTC

j_call: TRBJ1-1
d_call: -
v_call: TRBV19
clone_size: -
cdr3_aa: CASSIGGGNTEAFF
cdr3_nt: TGTGCCAGTAGTATAGGGGGCGGTAACACTGAAGCTTTCTTT

j_call: TRBJ2-5
d_call: -
v_call: TRBV20-1
clone_size: few
cdr3_aa: CSASLLETQYF
cdr3_nt: TGCAGTGCTAGTCTCTTGGAGACCCAGTACTTC

j_call: TRBJ1-2
d_call: -
v_call: TRBV25-1
clone_size: -
cdr3_aa: CASQAGGDTVSTF
cdr3_nt: TGTGCCAGCCAAGCGGGGGGGGACACCGTATCTACCTTC

j_call: TRBJ2-3
d_call: -
v_call: TRBV7-3
clone_size: -
cdr3_aa: CASSLRASLGTDTQYF
cdr3_nt: TGTGCCAGCAGCTTAAGGGCTAGTTTGGGCACAGATACGCAGTATTTT

j_call: TRBJ1-1
d_call: TRBD1
v_call: TRBV28
clone_size: -
cdr3_aa: CASSLLGQGWNTEAFF
cdr3_nt: TGTGCCAGCAGTTTATTGGGACAGGGGTGGAATACTGAAGCTTTCTTT

j_call: TRBJ1-2
d_call: TRBD1
v_call: TRBV20-1
clone_size: -
cdr3_aa: CSASQGAGGYTF
cdr3_nt: TGCAGTGCCAGTCAGGGGGCGGGAGGCTACACCTTC

j_call: TRBJ2-5
d_call: TRBD1
v_call: TRBV6-1
clone_size: few
cdr3_aa: CASSARGPETQYF
cdr3_nt: TGTGCCAGCAGTGCAAGGGGGCCGGAGACCCAGTACTTC

j_call: TRBJ2-3
d_call: TRBD1
v_call: TRBV20-1
clone_size: -
cdr3_aa: CSARDQGGTDTQYF
cdr3_nt: TGCAGTGCTAGAGATCAGGGGGGCACAGATACGCAGTATTTT

j_call: TRBJ2-7
d_call: TRBD1
v_call: TRBV6-2/TRBV6-3
clone_size: -
cdr3_aa: CASKRPGQGGEQYF
cdr3_nt: TGTGCCAGCAAGAGGCCGGGACAGGGGGGCGAGCAGTACTTC

j_call: TRBJ2-7
d_call: -
v_call: TRBV6-1
clone_size: -
cdr3_aa: CASRLGQSYEQYF
cdr3_nt: TGTGCCAGCAGACTCGGACAGTCCTACGAGCAGTACTTC

j_call: TRBJ1-5
d_call: -
v_call: TRBV7-2
clone_size: few
cdr3_aa: CASSLTGALSNQPQHF
cdr3_nt: TGTGCCAGCAGCTTAACGGGGGCTCTTAGCAATCAGCCCCAGCATTTT

j_call: TRBJ2-3
d_call: -
v_call: TRBV20-1
clone_size: -
cdr3_aa: CSGGSGSLGSTDTQYF
cdr3_nt: TGCAGCGGAGGCTCCGGGTCCCTGGGGAGCACAGATACGCAGTATTTT

j_call: TRBJ2-7
d_call: TRBD1
v_call: TRBV7-9
clone_size: -
cdr3_aa: CASSLSGQGTYEQYF
cdr3_nt: TGTGCCAGCAGCTTATCGGGACAGGGGACCTACGAGCAGTACTTC

j_call: TRBJ1-2
d_call: TRBD1
v_call: TRBV11-3
clone_size: -
cdr3_aa: CASSPLDRRGYTF
cdr3_nt: TGTGCCAGCAGCCCCTTGGACAGGAGAGGCTACACCTTC

j_call: TRBJ2-7
d_call: TRBD2
v_call: TRBV23-1
clone_size: -
cdr3_aa: CASSKPGGDEQYF
cdr3_nt: TGCGCCAGCAGTAAGCCGGGGGGGGACGAGCAGTACTTC

j_call: TRBJ1-2
d_call: TRBD1
v_call: TRBV19
clone_size: -
cdr3_aa: CASSNRDRSYGYTF
cdr3_nt: TGTGCCAGTAGTAACCGGGACAGGAGCTATGGCTACACCTTC

j_call: TRBJ2-7
d_call: TRBD2
v_call: TRBV18
clone_size: -
cdr3_aa: CASSPLAGYEQYF
cdr3_nt: TGTGCCAGCTCACCACTAGCGGGCTACGAGCAGTACTTC

j_call: TRBJ1-6
d_call: -
v_call: TRBV7-8
clone_size: -
cdr3_aa: CASSLPLAGARSPLHF
cdr3_nt: TGTGCCAGCAGCTTACCTTTGGCGGGGGCGCGTTCACCCCTCCACTTT

j_call: TRBJ1-2
d_call: -
v_call: TRBV2
clone_size: few
cdr3_aa: CASSDNVGYTF
cdr3_nt: TGTGCCAGCAGTGACAACGTTGGCTACACCTTC

j_call: TRBJ1-5
d_call: -
v_call: TRBV25-1
clone_size: few
cdr3_aa: CASRGVGVNQPQHF
cdr3_nt: TGTGCCAGCAGAGGGGTGGGAGTGAATCAGCCCCAGCATTTT

j_call: TRBJ2-3
d_call: TRBD1
v_call: TRBV7-9
clone_size: -
cdr3_aa: CANSLGLQGAADTQYF
cdr3_nt: TGTGCCAACAGCTTAGGTTTGCAGGGGGCCGCAGATACGCAGTATTTT

j_call: TRBJ1-2
d_call: TRBD1
v_call: TRBV15
clone_size: medium-sized
cdr3_aa: CATSTRMTGQGYTF
cdr3_nt: TGTGCCACCAGCACCAGAATGACAGGGCAAGGCTACACCTTC

j_call: TRBJ2-6
d_call: -
v_call: TRBV2
clone_size: few
cdr3_aa: CASSLGGSGANVLTF
cdr3_nt: TGTGCCAGCAGCTTAGGCGGATCCGGGGCCAACGTCCTGACTTTC

j_call: TRBJ1-1
d_call: TRBD1
v_call: TRBV10-3
clone_size: -
cdr3_aa: CAISEPRGGAKAFF
cdr3_nt: TGTGCCATCAGTGAGCCCAGGGGGGGGGCCAAAGCTTTCTTT

j_call: TRBJ1-2
d_call: -
v_call: TRBV7-9
clone_size: -
cdr3_aa: CASSLSLGAYGYTF
cdr3_nt: TGTGCCAGCAGCTTAAGCCTCGGCGCTTATGGCTACACCTTC

j_call: TRBJ1-2
d_call: -
v_call: TRBV12-3/TRBV12-4
clone_size: -
cdr3_aa: CASSFKTGSGGYTF
cdr3_nt: TGTGCCAGCAGCTTTAAAACAGGGTCGGGTGGCTACACCTTC

j_call: TRBJ2-7
d_call: TRBD2
v_call: TRBV7-9
clone_size: few
cdr3_aa: CASSSWGGLAAYEQYF
cdr3_nt: TGTGCCAGCAGCTCTTGGGGGGGACTGGCTGCCTACGAGCAGTACTTC

j_call: TRBJ1-5
d_call: -
v_call: TRBV20-1
clone_size: few
cdr3_aa: CSARDGGIAPQHF
cdr3_nt: TGCAGTGCTAGGGATGGGGGGATTGCGCCCCAGCATTTT

j_call: TRBJ1-2
d_call: TRBD1
v_call: TRBV25-1
clone_size: -
cdr3_aa: CASSEWGQGRGYTF
cdr3_nt: TGTGCCAGCAGTGAATGGGGACAGGGTCGGGGCTACACCTTC

j_call: TRBJ1-1
d_call: -
v_call: TRBV7-2
clone_size: few
cdr3_aa: CASSLDTGLAEAFF
cdr3_nt: TGTGCCAGCAGCTTAGATACAGGGTTGGCTGAAGCTTTCTTT

j_call: TRBJ1-1
d_call: -
v_call: TRBV30
clone_size: -
cdr3_aa: CAWSVKGEAFF
cdr3_nt: TGTGCCTGGAGTGTAAAGGGAGAAGCTTTCTTT

j_call: TRBJ1-3
d_call: -
v_call: TRBV20-1
clone_size: -
cdr3_aa: CSARDRGGNRASKAGNTIYF
cdr3_nt: TGCAGTGCTAGAGATAGGGGAGGAAACAGGGCTTCCAAGGCTGGAAACACCATATATTTT

j_call: TRBJ1-2
d_call: -
v_call: TRBV7-9
clone_size: -
cdr3_aa: CASRRPEPAYGYTF
cdr3_nt: TGTGCCAGCAGGCGACCGGAACCGGCTTATGGCTACACCTTC